This TCR beta chain was retrieved from a study of T cell repertoires in cytomegalovirus infection. Study at large: The authors used CMV epitopes that were HLA-C-restricted (recently identified) and HLA-B-restricted (well studied). Carrying CMV and the relevant HLA type showed in public TCR beta signatures.

Germline V gene lookup returns CDR1 MGHRA and CDR2 YSYEKL. The V end lost 1 base, the J end lost 2 bases, and 15 bases lay between the germline ends. The CDR3 extends over 16 amino acids. This clonotype came up many times. Antigen: not known. Study-wide findings and caveats: Clonotypes of TCR beta that were HLA-C-restricted and CMV-specific dominated the ex vivo response.

TCRdb re-derived calls from the reads in MiXCR, one entry per CDR3 protein. Of 110,000 or so distinct CDR3 sequences listed, roughly 31% are singletons. This rearrangement joins TRBV4-1 to TRBJ2-7, with D tentatively TRBD1 or TRBD2 (5 bases each). The sample consisted of CD8+ T cells from cultured PBMCs, taken from culture after CMV antigen stimulation. This TCR came from a human donor in good health (CMV status not recorded). Some clones in this sample may be carry-over from other donors' samples. CDR3 loop: CASSQASPGAPYEQYF. CDR3 coding DNA: TGCGCCAGCAGCCAAGCTAGCCCCGGGGCCCCCTACGAGCAGTACTTC.